This T cell receptor beta chain was retrieved from a study of cytomegalovirus exposure and HLA in healthy donors. Vbeta (60) and Jbeta (13) primers were used in the PCR. The repertoire was sequenced with immunoSEQ multiplex PCR; TCRdb's copy has only in-frame clones and lacks some. The data contain 120,000 to 150,000 clones, roughly 80% of them singletons. CDR1 is LNHDA, CDR2 SQIVND, per germline (reference sequence). With 8 bases removed from V and 2 bases from J, the gap between germline ends came to 9 bases. The CDR3 length is 13 residues. The source is a woman aged 40 to 50 in good health and CMV-seropositive. The material sequenced was PBMCs. The rearrangement uses TRBV19 and TRBJ2-2, with D hard to call. CDR3 sequence reads: CASRPVNTGELFF. The CDR3 nucleotides are TGTGCCAGTCGTCCGGTTAACACCGGGGAGCTGTTTTTT.